Listed below are T cell receptor beta chains from one sample, sequenced in a study of blood T cell repertoires in COVID-19. Libraries were prepared by immunoSEQ multiplex PCR; TCRdb keeps only in-frame clonotypes and omits some of them. This table has tens of thousands of clones, about nine tenths appearing once. The specimen sequenced was peripheral blood. The receptors were sampled from a woman between 65 and 79 years old with acute or convalescent COVID-19. Both conserved end residues are part of each CDR3.

len	v_gene	CDR3aa
18	TRBV5-1	CASSFARGTFSGANVLTF
14	TRBV7-9	CAIRYRGENTEAFF
16	TRBV14	CASSPLGGVKDEKLFF
12	TRBV29-1	CSVYTGTDTQYF
14	TRBV19	CASRVQGAGQPQHF
15	TRBV7-9	CASSLKGNVGNTIYF
12	TRBV12-3/TRBV12-4	CASNPSGNEQFF
12	TRBV9	CASSVEGETQYF
13	TRBV2	CASRGQGNQPQHF
16	TRBV25-1	CASSEIRTGDTGELFF
13	TRBV2	CASSTRINYGYTF
15	TRBV2	CASSEWGQGQETQYF
16	TRBV11-2	CASSSKSIGSYNEQFF
15	TRBV6-5	CASKMDRGSNQPQHF
15	TRBV6-4	CASRGERGSTGELFF
16	TRBV7-2	CASTPWSAGPGYEQYF
13	TRBV11-3	CASSTGGGNTIYF
16	TRBV19	CASSISGTGGYYGYTF
15	TRBV5-4	CASSTQGRRANVLTF
15	TRBV5-1	CASSLGGGGQETQYF
13	TRBV6-5	CASSGTENYGYTF
14	TRBV7-2	CASSLQGRYTEAFF
12	TRBV6-2/TRBV6-3	CASSYGDFPQYF
13	TRBV29-1	CSVPGLALGEQYF
12	TRBV6-6	CASTRDRDGYTF
13	TRBV7-2	CASGSLATDTQYF
15	TRBV28	CASSLTGMAGSPLHF
14	TRBV6-1	CASREAGGGNEQFF
13	TRBV19	CASSIQGSDTQYF
15	TRBV6-6	CASSYQGLLGQPQHF